A selection of T cell receptor beta chains follows, all from one sample in a study of cytomegalovirus exposure and HLA in healthy donors. Using immunoSEQ multiplex PCR, the repertoire was profiled, and TCRdb retains in-frame clones only, with some absent. Among more than 150,000 clones listed, 75% to 90% were seen once. The sequencing input was PBMCs. These receptors all come from a man between 18 and 29 years old in good health and CMV-seropositive. CDR3s include the opening cysteine and the closing phenylalanine or tryptophan. The D gene is left open where the match is weak. Some rows mark clone size as missing; the rest say once, few, many or name a class of expanded clone.

clone size	V gene	D gene	J gene	CDR3 DNA	CDR3 protein
.	TRBV21-1	.	TRBJ2-4	TGTGCCAGCAGCAAAAGATGTGCGGGGGGAAACATTCAGTACTTC	CASSKRCAGGNIQYF
.	TRBV7-2	.	TRBJ1-5	TGTGCCAGCAGCCCCCTTCCCTCGGGGGGATCGGCATTCGGTCAGCCCCAGCATTTT	CASSPLPSGGSAFGQPQHF
.	TRBV30	.	TRBJ1-2	TGTGCCTGGACCTACCAAGGGGGGGCTAACTATGGCTACACCTTC	CAWTYQGGANYGYTF
.	TRBV7-7	TRBD1	TRBJ2-6	TGTGCTAGCAGCTTAGAGGGCTGGGACAGGGGACGGAAAGGTGGGGCCAACGTCCTGACTTTC	CASSLEGWDRGRKGGANVLTF
.	TRBV18	TRBD1	TRBJ1-1	TGTGCCAGCTCACCTGGACAGGACGAGGAAGCTTTCTTT	CASSPGQDEEAFF
.	TRBV6-1	.	TRBJ1-2	TGTGCCAGCAGCGCGACAGCTACTAACTATGGCTACACCTTC	CASSATATNYGYTF
.	TRBV6-5	TRBD1	TRBJ2-1	TGTGCCAGCAGTTACTCGTCCAGGACAGGAGAAGGAGAGCAGTTCTTC	CASSYSSRTGEGEQFF
.	TRBV7-2	TRBD2	TRBJ2-3	TGTGCCAGCAGCTCCGGGACTAGCGGGGACACAGATACGCAGTATTTT	CASSSGTSGDTDTQYF
.	TRBV5-1	.	TRBJ1-1	TGCGCCAGCAGCCTAAAACGACAGGTACGGTTCCGCACTGAAGCTTTCTTT	CASSLKRQVRFRTEAFF
.	TRBV27	.	TRBJ2-1	TGTGCCAGCGGATTGACTGGGACATACAATGAGCAGTTCTTC	CASGLTGTYNEQFF
few	TRBV5-6	.	TRBJ1-1	TGTGCCAGCAGCTTGCCTTGGGGGGTCCAGAACACTGAAGCTTTCTTT	CASSLPWGVQNTEAFF
.	TRBV25-1	.	TRBJ2-3	TGTGCCAGTAGGGGGGGAGATACGCAGTATTTT	CASRGGDTQYF
.	TRBV5-1	.	TRBJ2-7	TGCGCCAGCAGCTGGGGGACAAGCGAGGACGACGAGCAGTACTTC	CASSWGTSEDDEQYF
.	TRBV19	TRBD1	TRBJ2-6	TGTGCCAGTAGGACAGGGGTTGGGGCCAACGTCCTGACTTTC	CASRTGVGANVLTF
.	TRBV6-6	.	TRBJ1-1	TGTGCCAGCAGTTACAGGGGCTGGAGAAGTGAAGCTTTCTTT	CASSYRGWRSEAFF
.	TRBV27	TRBD1	TRBJ2-5	TGTGCCAGCAGAAGGACAGGGGGGCCAGAGACCCAGTACTTC	CASRRTGGPETQYF
.	TRBV19	TRBD1	TRBJ2-1	TGTGCCAGTAGGTTGGACAGGTGGGACAATGAGCAGTTCTTC	CASRLDRWDNEQFF
.	TRBV10-2	.	TRBJ2-7	TGCGCCAGCAGTGACACGGGGTGGAGCTACGAGCAGTACTTC	CASSDTGWSYEQYF
.	TRBV30	TRBD1	TRBJ2-7	TGTGCCTGGAGTGTCCAACAGGGGGCGAGGTACGAGCAGTACTTC	CAWSVQQGARYEQYF
.	TRBV6-5	TRBD1	TRBJ2-1	TGTGCCAGCAGTTACTCGGGACAGCCCGCCGAGCAGTTCTTC	CASSYSGQPAEQFF
.	TRBV9	TRBD2	TRBJ2-1	TGTGCCAGCAGCGTAGAACCCAGCGGGGTAAGCTCCTACAATGAGCAGTTCTTC	CASSVEPSGVSSYNEQFF
few	TRBV30	TRBD1	TRBJ2-7	TGTGCCTGGAGGACGACAGGGACCTACGAGCAGTACTTC	CAWRTTGTYEQYF
.	TRBV7-8	TRBD1	TRBJ1-5	TGTGCCAGCAGCTTAGGCTTAGGGGGCGGCAATCAGCCCCAGCATTTT	CASSLGLGGGNQPQHF
.	TRBV10-3	TRBD2	TRBJ2-5	TGTGCCATCAGTTCAACTAGCGGGGGGGAGGAGACCCAGTACTTC	CAISSTSGGEETQYF
.	TRBV7-8	TRBD1	TRBJ1-2	TGTGCCAGCACAGGGGGGCCGATCTATGGCTACACCTTC	CASTGGPIYGYTF
.	TRBV14	.	TRBJ2-7	TGTGCCAGCAGCCGATACCGGGACTGGTTCTACGAGCAGTACTTC	CASSRYRDWFYEQYF
.	TRBV2	TRBD2	TRBJ2-3	TGTGCCAGCAGCCGACTAGCGGGGGGCCCCGGGGATACGCAGTATTTT	CASSRLAGGPGDTQYF
.	TRBV19	.	TRBJ1-1	TGTGCCAGCCGGGGACTGACCACTGAAGCTTTCTTT	CASRGLTTEAFF
.	TRBV5-6	.	TRBJ2-7	TGTGCCAGCCACCAACCCACAGGGTTGAAATCCTACGAGCAGTACTTC	CASHQPTGLKSYEQYF